This section outlines one T cell receptor beta chain sequence together with its context. This sample was taken from a study of blood T cell repertoires in COVID-19. Per the study methods: For nucleated cells, counts were estimated from reference gene primer amplification. Measured with immunoSEQ multiplex PCR; TCRdb has only the in-frame clones, and not every one. D and trimming were read from the DNA, whereas the V and J calls and clone size are those reported in that table. This sample carries 250,000 to 350,000 clones, about nine tenths of them seen once, and the ten largest clones take 2% to 2.5%. This TCR derives from a woman between 50 and 59 years old who had recovered from COVID-19. The specimen was peripheral blood.

The CDR3 spells CASSLGPGEETQYF. The CDR3 nucleotides read TGCGCCAGCAGCTTAGGGCCGGGGGAAGAGACCCAGTACTTC. This rearrangement joins TRBV5-1 to TRBJ2-5; TRBD2 is a possible D gene (6 bases). CDR3 length: 14 amino acids. Looked up from germline, CDR1 is SGHRS and CDR2 is YFSETQ. Trimming stripped 2 bases from V and 3 bases from J, with 11 bases between.